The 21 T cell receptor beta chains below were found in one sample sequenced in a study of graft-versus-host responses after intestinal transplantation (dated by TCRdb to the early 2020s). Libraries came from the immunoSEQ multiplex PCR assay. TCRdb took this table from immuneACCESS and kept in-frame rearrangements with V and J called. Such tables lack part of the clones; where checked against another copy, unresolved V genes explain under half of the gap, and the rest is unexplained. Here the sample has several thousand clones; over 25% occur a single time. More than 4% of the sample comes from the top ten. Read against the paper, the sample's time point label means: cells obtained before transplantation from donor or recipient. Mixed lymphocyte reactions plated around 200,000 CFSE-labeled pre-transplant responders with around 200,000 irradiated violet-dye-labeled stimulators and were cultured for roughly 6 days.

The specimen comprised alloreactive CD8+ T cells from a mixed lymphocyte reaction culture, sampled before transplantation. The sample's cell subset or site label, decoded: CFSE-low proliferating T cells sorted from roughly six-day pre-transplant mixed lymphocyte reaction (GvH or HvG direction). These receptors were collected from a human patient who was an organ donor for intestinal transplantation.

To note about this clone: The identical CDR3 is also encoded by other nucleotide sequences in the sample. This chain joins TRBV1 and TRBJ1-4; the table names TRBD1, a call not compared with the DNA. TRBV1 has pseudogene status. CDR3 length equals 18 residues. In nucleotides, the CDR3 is TGCTCCAGAGGGGGACAGGAGGCTCTGTGTGGGACCGATGAAAAACTGTTTTTT. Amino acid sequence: CSRGGQEALCGTDEKLFF.

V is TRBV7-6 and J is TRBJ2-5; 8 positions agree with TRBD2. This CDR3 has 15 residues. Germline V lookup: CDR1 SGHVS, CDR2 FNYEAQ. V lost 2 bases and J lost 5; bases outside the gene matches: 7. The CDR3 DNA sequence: TGTGCCAGCAGCTTATCCGGCGGGGGGTACGAGACCCAGTACTTC. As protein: CASSLSGGGYETQYF.

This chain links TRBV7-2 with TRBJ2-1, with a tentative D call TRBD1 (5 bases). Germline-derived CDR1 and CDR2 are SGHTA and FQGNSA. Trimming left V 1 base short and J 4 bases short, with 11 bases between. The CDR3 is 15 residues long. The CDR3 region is CASSLDAGKYNEQFF. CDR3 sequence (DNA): TGTGCCAGCAGCTTAGATGCAGGGAAATACAATGAGCAGTTCTTC.

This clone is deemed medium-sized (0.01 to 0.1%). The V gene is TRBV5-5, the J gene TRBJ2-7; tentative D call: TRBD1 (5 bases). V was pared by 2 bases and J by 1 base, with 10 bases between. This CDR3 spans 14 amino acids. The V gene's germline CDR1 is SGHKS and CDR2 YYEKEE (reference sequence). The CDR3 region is CASSFDSPSYEQYF. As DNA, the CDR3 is TGTGCCAGCAGCTTCGACAGTCCTTCCTACGAGCAGTACTTC.

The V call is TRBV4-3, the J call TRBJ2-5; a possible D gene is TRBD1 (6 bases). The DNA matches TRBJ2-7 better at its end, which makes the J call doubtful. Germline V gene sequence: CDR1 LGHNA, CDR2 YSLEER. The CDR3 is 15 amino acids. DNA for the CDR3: TGCGCCAGCAGGACGGACAGATGGAGCTCCTACGAGCAGTACTTC. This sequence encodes CASRTDRWSSYEQYF.

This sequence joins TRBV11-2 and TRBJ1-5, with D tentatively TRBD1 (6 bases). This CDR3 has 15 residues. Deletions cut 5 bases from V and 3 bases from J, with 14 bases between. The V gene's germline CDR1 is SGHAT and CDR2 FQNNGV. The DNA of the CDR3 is TGTGCCAGCAGCCTCGCGACAGGCTTCAATCAGCCCCAGCATTTT. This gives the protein CASSLATGFNQPQHF.

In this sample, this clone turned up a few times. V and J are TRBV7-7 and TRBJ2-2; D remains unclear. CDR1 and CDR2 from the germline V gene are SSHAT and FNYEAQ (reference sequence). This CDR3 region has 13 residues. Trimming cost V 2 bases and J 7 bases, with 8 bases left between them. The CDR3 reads CASSLSEGGELFF. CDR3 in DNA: TGTGCCAGCAGCTTAAGTGAAGGCGGGGAGCTGTTTTTT.

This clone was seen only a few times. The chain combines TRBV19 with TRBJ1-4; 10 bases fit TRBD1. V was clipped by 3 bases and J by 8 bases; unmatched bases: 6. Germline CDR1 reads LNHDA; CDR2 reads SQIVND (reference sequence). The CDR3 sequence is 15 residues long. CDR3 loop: CASSIPGTGDEKLFF. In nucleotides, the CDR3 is TGTGCCAGTAGTATCCCCGGGACAGGGGACGAAAAACTGTTTTTT.

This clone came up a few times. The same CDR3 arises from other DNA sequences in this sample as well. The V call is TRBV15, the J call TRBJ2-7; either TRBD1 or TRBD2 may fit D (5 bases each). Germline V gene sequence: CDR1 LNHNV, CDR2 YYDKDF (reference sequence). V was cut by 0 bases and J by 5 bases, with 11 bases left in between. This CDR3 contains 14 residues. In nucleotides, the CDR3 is TGTGCCACCAGCAGAGATACGGGGCGCGACGAGCAGTACTTC. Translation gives CATSRDTGRDEQYF.

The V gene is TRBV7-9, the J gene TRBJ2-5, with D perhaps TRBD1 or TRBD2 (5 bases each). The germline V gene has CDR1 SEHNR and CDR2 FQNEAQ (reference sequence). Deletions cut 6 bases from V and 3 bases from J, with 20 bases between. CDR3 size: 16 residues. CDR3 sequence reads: CASSFFPGRQKETQYF. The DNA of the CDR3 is TGTGCCAGCAGTTTTTTCCCGGGACGGCAAAAAGAGACCCAGTACTTC.

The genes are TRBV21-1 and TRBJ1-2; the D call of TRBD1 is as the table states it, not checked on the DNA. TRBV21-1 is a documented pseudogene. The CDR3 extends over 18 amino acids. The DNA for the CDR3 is TGTGCCAGCAGCAAAATTCATAGCGGACAGGGGCGCAACTATGGCTACACCTTC. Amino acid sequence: CASSKIHSGQGRNYGYTF.

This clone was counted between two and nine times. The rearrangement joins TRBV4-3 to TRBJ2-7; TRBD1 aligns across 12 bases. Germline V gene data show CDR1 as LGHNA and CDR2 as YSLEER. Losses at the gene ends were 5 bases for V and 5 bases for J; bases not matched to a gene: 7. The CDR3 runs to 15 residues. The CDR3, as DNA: TGCGCCAGCAGCTTAGGGACAGGGGGCCTGGACGAGCAGTACTTC. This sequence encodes CASSLGTGGLDEQYF.

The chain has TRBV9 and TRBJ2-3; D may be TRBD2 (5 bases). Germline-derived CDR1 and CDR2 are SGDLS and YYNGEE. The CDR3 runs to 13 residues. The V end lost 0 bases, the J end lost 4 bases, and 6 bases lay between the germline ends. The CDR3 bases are TGTGCCAGCAGCGTAGCCGGGGCAGATACGCAGTATTTT. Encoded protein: CASSVAGADTQYF.

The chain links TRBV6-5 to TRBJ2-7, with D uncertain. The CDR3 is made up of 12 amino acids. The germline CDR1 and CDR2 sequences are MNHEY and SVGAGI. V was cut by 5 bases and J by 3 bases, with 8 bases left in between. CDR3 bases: TGTGCCAGCAGTGAACCCGGCTACGAGCAGTACTTC. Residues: CASSEPGYEQYF.

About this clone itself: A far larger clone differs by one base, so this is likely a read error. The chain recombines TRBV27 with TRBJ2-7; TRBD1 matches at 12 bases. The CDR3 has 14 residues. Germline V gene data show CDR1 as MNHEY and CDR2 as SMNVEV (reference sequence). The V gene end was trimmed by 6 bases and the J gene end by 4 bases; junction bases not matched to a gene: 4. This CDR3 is CASSLGQGAYEQYF. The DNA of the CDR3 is TGTGCCAGCAGCTTGGGACAGGGGGCGTACGAGCAGTACTTC.

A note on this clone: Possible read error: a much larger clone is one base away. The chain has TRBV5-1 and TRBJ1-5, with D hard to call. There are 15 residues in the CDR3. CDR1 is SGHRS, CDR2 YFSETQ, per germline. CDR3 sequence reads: CASSPHLVSDQPQHF. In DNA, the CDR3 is TGCGCCAGCAGCCCCCACCTTGTTAGCGATCAGCCCCAGCATTTT.

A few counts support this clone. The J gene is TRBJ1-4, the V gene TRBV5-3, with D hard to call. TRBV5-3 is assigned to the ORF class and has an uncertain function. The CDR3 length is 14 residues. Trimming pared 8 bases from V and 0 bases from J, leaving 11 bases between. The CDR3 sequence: CASSIVATNEKLFF. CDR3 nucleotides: TGTGCCAGCAGCATAGTAGCAACTAATGAAAAACTGTTTTTT.

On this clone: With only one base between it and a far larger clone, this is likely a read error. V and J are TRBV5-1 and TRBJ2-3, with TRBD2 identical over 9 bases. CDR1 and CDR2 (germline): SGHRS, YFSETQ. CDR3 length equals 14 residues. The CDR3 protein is CASCLGGGADTQYF. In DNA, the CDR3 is TGCGCCAGCTGCTTGGGCGGGGGGGCCGATACGCAGTATTTT.

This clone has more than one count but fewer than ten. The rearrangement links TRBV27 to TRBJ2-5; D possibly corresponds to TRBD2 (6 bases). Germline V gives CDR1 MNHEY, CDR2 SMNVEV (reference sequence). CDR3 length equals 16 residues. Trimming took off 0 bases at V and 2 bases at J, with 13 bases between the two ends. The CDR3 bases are TGTGCCAGCAGTTTATCGTGGCGGGACCTTCAAGAGACCCAGTACTTC. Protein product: CASSLSWRDLQETQYF.

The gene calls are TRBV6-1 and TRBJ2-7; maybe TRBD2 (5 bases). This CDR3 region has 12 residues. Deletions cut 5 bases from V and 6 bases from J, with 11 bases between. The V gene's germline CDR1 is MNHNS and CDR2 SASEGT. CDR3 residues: CASSYGESEQYF. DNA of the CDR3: TGTGCCAGCAGTTATGGGGAGAGCGAGCAGTACTTC.

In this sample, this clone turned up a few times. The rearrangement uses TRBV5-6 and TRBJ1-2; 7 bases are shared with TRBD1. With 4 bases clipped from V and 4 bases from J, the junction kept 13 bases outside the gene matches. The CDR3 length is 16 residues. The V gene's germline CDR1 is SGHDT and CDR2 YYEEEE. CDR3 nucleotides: TGTGCCAGCAGCAGAGATCAGGGGGGCCCAGTCTATGGCTACACCTTC. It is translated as CASSRDQGGPVYGYTF.